The clone carrying this T cell receptor beta chain was counted between two and nine times. Using its own MiXCR run on the RACE reads, TCRdb lists one record per CDR3 protein. The sample carries some 94,000 distinct CDR3 sequences, 9.5% to 15% recorded once. As to time point: patch test 1, 2 weeks after DPC sensitization. Noted treatment: therapeutic diphenylcyclopropenone sensitization with weekly scalp DPC. The entry originates in a study of human T cells and chemical hapten exposure. Germline values: CDR1 SGHAT, CDR2 FQNNGV. This CDR3 region has 18 residues. Trimming shortened V by 1 base and J by 0 bases, and 13 bases separated the two germline ends.

This material consisted of whole blood, taken in connection with sensitization to the hapten diphenylcyclopropenone (DPC). V is TRBV11-2 and J is TRBJ2-6; D not resolved. The origin of this receptor is a woman aged 40 to 55 with alopecia areata. Some clones in this sample may be carry-over from other donors' samples. CDR3 region: CASSLVHSTRSGANVLTF. The CDR3 DNA follows: TGTGCCAGCAGCTTAGTACACAGCACTCGCTCTGGGGCCAACGTCCTGACTTTC. Complete variable domain (other parts from reference TRBV11-2 and TRBJ2-6): EAGVAQSPRYKIIEKRQSVAFWCNPISGHATLYWYQQILGQGPKLLIQFQNNGVVDDSQLPKDRFSAERLKGVDSTLKIQPAKLEDSAVYLCASSLVHSTRSGANVLTFGAGSRLTVL.